The 22 T cell receptor beta chains below all came from one sample that was sequenced in a study of CD8 T cells in Susac syndrome. Reverse transcription of roughly 0.5 to 1 ug RNA was performed with random hexamers. TCRdb re-called the immunoSEQ multiplex PCR reads through MiXCR, storing one row per CDR3 protein. This table has some 180,000 distinct CDR3 sequences, 85% to 95% appearing once. The sequenced sample was CD4+ T cells from PBMCs. Receptor source: a human donor with Susac syndrome.

V is TRBV24-1 and J is TRBJ2-7; D unclear. V was pared by 0 bases and J by 7 bases, with 3 bases between. The V gene's germline CDR1 is KGHDR and CDR2 SFDVKD. This CDR3 has 11 amino acids. CDR3 coding DNA: TGTGCCACCAGTGATTTGGAGGAGCAGTACTTC. Translating it yields CATSDLEEQYF.

The CDR3 sequence: CASSSTGTGHEKLFF. The CDR3 DNA reads as TGTGCCAGCAGCTCTACCGGGACAGGTCATGAAAAACTGTTTTTT. The chain recombines TRBV7-2 with TRBJ1-4, with 8 bases matching TRBD1. Trimming took 4 bases from V and 6 from J; bases not matched to a gene: 7. This CDR3 is built from 15 residues. Per germline, CDR1 SGHTA and CDR2 FQGNSA.

The rearrangement links TRBV10-3 to TRBJ2-7; no definite D call. V was shortened by 0 bases and J by 3 bases, with 15 bases between the two germline ends. The CDR3 consists of 16 residues. Germline assignment: CDR1 ENHRY and CDR2 SYGVKD. The CDR3 DNA is TGTGCCATCAGTGAGTCGTCCGGTAAGACGGGCTACGAGCAGTACTTC. Amino acids: CAISESSGKTGYEQYF.

This clonotype has more than one count but fewer than ten. The J gene is TRBJ2-2, the V gene TRBV19; D ambiguous. V was trimmed by 4 bases and J by 4 bases, leaving 4 bases between them. Germline V lookup: CDR1 LNHDA, CDR2 SQIVND (reference sequence). The CDR3 length is 12 residues. The CDR3 region has the DNA TGTGCCAGTAGTAGAGGCACCGGGGAGCTGTTTTTT. Its translation is CASSRGTGELFF.

V gene TRBV12-3 or TRBV12-4 combines with J gene TRBJ1-2; D remains ambiguous. The CDR3 extends over 16 amino acids. Trimming removed 3 bases at V and 8 bases at J, with 22 bases between. CDR3 region: CASSLALRGNYVGYTF. The CDR3 DNA follows: TGTGCCAGCAGTTTGGCGCTTCGGGGTAACTACGTGGGCTACACCTTC.

The gene calls are TRBV5-1 and TRBJ1-5; D not certain. Trimming took off 3 bases at V and 4 bases at J, with 8 bases between the two ends. Germline lookup yields CDR1 SGHRS and CDR2 YFSETQ. The CDR3 is made up of 13 amino acids. The CDR3, as DNA: TGCGCCAGCAGCTCTTATCCGAATCAGCCCCAGCATTTT. It is translated as CASSSYPNQPQHF. The full variable domain, in which reference TRBV5-1 and TRBJ1-5 provide the parts outside the CDR3, is KAGVTQTPRYLIKTRGQQVTLSCSPISGHRSVSWYQQTPGQGLQFLFEYFSETQRNKGNFPGRFSGRQFSNSRSEMNVSTLELGDSALYLCASSSYPNQPQHFGDGTRLSIL.

V gene TRBV15 combines with J gene TRBJ1-2; no firm D call. The CDR3 covers 13 residues. The V gene lost 5 bases and the J gene lost 7 bases, with 14 bases spanning the gap. Germline CDR1 LNHNV, CDR2 YYDKDF (reference sequence). This CDR3 reads CATSLMERSGYTF. Written as DNA, the CDR3 is TGTGCCACCAGCCTAATGGAACGATCTGGCTACACCTTC. Full variable domain (outside the CDR3, taken from reference TRBV15 and TRBJ1-2): DAMVIQNPRYQVTQFGKPVTLSCSQTLNHNVMYWYQQKSSQAPKLLFHYYDKDFNNEADTPDNFQSRRPNTSFCFLDIRSPGLGDTAMYLCATSLMERSGYTFGSGTRLTVV.

This sequence joins TRBV7-9 and TRBJ1-2, with 8 bases that match TRBD1. The germline gives CDR1 SEHNR, CDR2 FQNEAQ (reference sequence). Trimming took 2 bases from V and 7 from J; bases not matched to a gene: 3. The length of the CDR3 is 13 residues. The DNA for the CDR3 is TGTGCCAGCAGCTTATTGACAGGGGCTGGCTACACCTTC. Translation: CASSLLTGAGYTF.

This chain connects TRBV7-2 to TRBJ1-4, with TRBD1 matching 8 bases. The V gene's germline CDR1 is SGHTA and CDR2 FQGNSA. The CDR3 has 17 amino acids. V was clipped by 4 bases and J by 10 bases; unmatched bases: 17. In DNA form, the CDR3 reads TGTGCCAGCAGCTCCGACGATATCGGGACAGGAGGCGGAAAACTGTTTTTT. Its translation is CASSSDDIGTGGGKLFF.

V usage is TRBV27 and J usage is TRBJ2-3, with D possibly being TRBD1 or TRBD2 (6 bases each). The CDR3 sequence is 16 residues long. V gave up 1 base and J gave up 2 bases, with 13 bases separating them. Germline-derived CDR1 and CDR2 are MNHEY and SMNVEV (reference sequence). The CDR3 DNA reads TGTGCCAGCAGTTTATGGGGGGCGGCCCTCACAGATACGCAGTATTTT. Translation gives CASSLWGAALTDTQYF.

The chain joins TRBV6-5 to TRBJ2-6; the D is unclear. V lost 8 bases and J 5 bases, leaving 4 bases between the germline ends. The germline CDR1 and CDR2 sequences are MNHEY and SVGAGI. The CDR3 sequence is 11 residues long. The CDR3 DNA reads as TGTGCCAGCGCCCGGGCCAACGTCCTGACTTTC. Amino acids: CASARANVLTF.

The chain carries TRBV6-2 or TRBV6-3 and TRBJ1-5; 9 positions match TRBD1. The length of the CDR3 is 16 residues. Looked up from germline, CDR1 is MNHEY and CDR2 is SVGEGT. Losses at the gene ends were 2 bases for V and 7 bases for J; bases not matched to a gene: 9. The CDR3 loop reads CASSYPKQGASQPQHF. As DNA, the CDR3 is TGTGCCAGCAGTTACCCTAAACAGGGGGCGAGCCAGCCCCAGCATTTT.

This clonotype turned up a few times. The chain links TRBV5-4 to TRBJ2-7; 12 bases fit TRBD2. V lost 0 bases, J lost 6 bases, and 4 bases stayed unmatched. The CDR3 totals 15 residues. Germline assignment: CDR1 SGHNT and CDR2 YYREEE (reference sequence). The CDR3 loop reads CASSLGLAGVGEQYF. DNA of the CDR3: TGTGCCAGCAGCTTGGGACTAGCGGGAGTCGGCGAGCAGTACTTC.

This chain joins TRBV6-5 and TRBJ1-4; a possible D gene is TRBD1 (6 bases). This CDR3 spans 14 amino acids. Germline CDR1 is MNHEY and CDR2 is SVGAGI. V lost 5 bases to trimming and J lost 6 bases, with 13 bases between them. The CDR3 nucleotides are TGTGCCAGCAGTCGGGACACCCGTTATGAAAAACTGTTTTTT. This encodes CASSRDTRYEKLFF.

The chain uses TRBV7-9 and TRBJ2-1, with 10 bases aligning to TRBD1. Germline CDR1 SEHNR, CDR2 FQNEAQ (reference sequence). The J segment lost 7 bases and the V segment lost 2 bases, leaving 5 bases of the junction unmatched. This CDR3 contains 15 residues. The CDR3 here is CASSLRDRGRNEQFF. For the CDR3, the DNA is TGTGCCAGCAGCTTACGGGACAGGGGTAGGAATGAGCAGTTCTTC.

The genes are TRBV30 and TRBJ2-7; 12 bases line up with TRBD2. The ends lost 7 bases at V and 6 bases at J; junction bases unmatched: 7. Germline V gene sequence: CDR1 GTSNPN, CDR2 SVGIG (reference sequence). This CDR3 has 13 amino acids. CDR3: CAFATSGRFEQYF. The DNA for the CDR3 is TGTGCCTTCGCGACTAGCGGGAGATTCGAGCAGTACTTC.

The genes are TRBV29-1 and TRBJ2-1, with 9 bases aligning to TRBD1. V lost 7 bases, J lost 6 bases, and 10 bases stayed unmatched. In germline, CDR1 is SQVTM, CDR2 ANQGSEA. The CDR3 length is 14 residues. As DNA, the CDR3 is TGCAGCGGACTTAGACCGGGACAGGGCAATGAGCAGTTCTTC. Its protein is CSGLRPGQGNEQFF.

This chain links TRBV13 with TRBJ2-1; 8 nucleotides align to TRBD2. The CDR3 covers 17 residues. Germline V gene data show CDR1 as PRHDT and CDR2 as FYEKMQ (reference sequence). The trim removed 1 base at V and 0 bases at J, leaving 5 bases unmatched. The CDR3 DNA is TGTGCCAGCAGCTTAGATGGCGGGGGGAGCTCCTACAATGAGCAGTTCTTC. Translation: CASSLDGGGSSYNEQFF. The variable domain in full, with the rest retrieved from reference TRBV13 and TRBJ2-1, is AAGVIQSPRHLIKEKRETATLKCYPIPRHDTVYWYQQGPGQDPQFLISFYEKMQSDKGSIPDRFSAQQFSDYHSELNMSSLELGDSALYFCASSLDGGGSSYNEQFFGPGTRLTVL.

DNA of the CDR3: TGTGCTAGTGGTCCTGGTGGAAGGGTGGGTTCACCCCTCCACTTT. It yields the protein CASGPGGRVGSPLHF. V is TRBV12-5 and J is TRBJ1-6; D call uncertain. Germline CDR1 and CDR2: LGHNT and FRNRAP. The V gene lost 5 bases and the J gene lost 9 bases, with 17 bases spanning the gap. The CDR3 has 15 residues.

V is TRBV7-8 and J is TRBJ2-1; D remains unclear. In germline, CDR1 is SGHVS, CDR2 FQNEAQ. The CDR3 is 12 amino acids. V gave up 1 base and J gave up 9 bases, with 7 bases separating them. The DNA for the CDR3 is TGTGCCAGCAGCTTAGAAAGCTCTGAGCAGTTCTTC. It codes for CASSLESSEQFF.

The V gene is TRBV20-1, the J gene TRBJ2-5, with D perhaps assigned TRBD1 or TRBD2 (5 bases each). Looked up from germline, CDR1 is DFQATT and CDR2 is SNEGSKA (reference sequence). Trimming stripped 2 bases from V and 3 bases from J, with 13 bases between. This CDR3 is 14 amino acids long. CDR3 loop: CSARPGAQEETQYF. In nucleotides, the CDR3 is TGCAGTGCTAGACCCGGGGCCCAGGAAGAGACCCAGTACTTC.

This clonotype was detected only a few times. The V call is TRBV2, the J call TRBJ2-4; 8 bases map to TRBD1. This CDR3 is 14 amino acids long. Germline lookup yields CDR1 SNHLY and CDR2 FYNNEI. Trimming removed 7 bases from V and 1 base from J; junction bases left unmatched: 3. The CDR3 DNA reads TGTGCCAGCAAGTGGGACAGGGCCAAAAACATTCAGTACTTC. As protein: CASKWDRAKNIQYF.